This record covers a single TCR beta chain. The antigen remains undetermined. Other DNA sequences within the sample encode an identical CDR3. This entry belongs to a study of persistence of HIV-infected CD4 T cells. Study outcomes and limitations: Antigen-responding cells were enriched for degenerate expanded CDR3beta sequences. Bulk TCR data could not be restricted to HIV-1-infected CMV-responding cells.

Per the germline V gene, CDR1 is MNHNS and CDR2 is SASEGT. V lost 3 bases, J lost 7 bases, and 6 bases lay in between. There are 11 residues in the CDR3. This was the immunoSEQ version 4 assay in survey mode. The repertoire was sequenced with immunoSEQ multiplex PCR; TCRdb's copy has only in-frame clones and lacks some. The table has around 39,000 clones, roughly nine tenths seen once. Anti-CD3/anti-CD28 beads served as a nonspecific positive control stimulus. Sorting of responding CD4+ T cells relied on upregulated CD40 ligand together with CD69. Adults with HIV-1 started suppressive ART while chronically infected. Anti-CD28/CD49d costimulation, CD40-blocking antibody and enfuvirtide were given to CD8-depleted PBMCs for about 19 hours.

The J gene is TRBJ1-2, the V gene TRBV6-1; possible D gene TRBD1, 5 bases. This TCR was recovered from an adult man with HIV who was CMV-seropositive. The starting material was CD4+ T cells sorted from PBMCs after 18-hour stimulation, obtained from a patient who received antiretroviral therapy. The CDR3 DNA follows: TGTGCCAGCAGTGAGAGGGGTGGCTACACCTTC. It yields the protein CASSERGGYTF.